A selection of T cell receptor beta chains follows, all from one sample in a study of blood T cell repertoires in COVID-19. Produced via immunoSEQ multiplex PCR; TCRdb's table is partial and in-frame only. The table records some 100,000 clones, 88% of them present only once. The sequenced sample was peripheral blood. The receptors stem from a woman in her seventies with acute or convalescent COVID-19. Each CDR3 is given with its conserved first and last residue. Fields, in order: D gene, clone size, V gene, J gene, CDR3 DNA, CDR3 protein. A D gene is named only where the DNA matches it firmly. Clone size is given for some rows only: seen once, a few or many times, or a class if the clone is expanded.

-	-	TRBV5-1	TRBJ2-3	TGCGCCAGCAGCCCGGGGACTTCAAAACGCACAGATACGCAGTATTTT	CASSPGTSKRTDTQYF
TRBD2	-	TRBV5-1	TRBJ2-3	TGCGCCAGCAGCTTGGGTAGCGGGGGGTCGGGTACGCAGTATTTT	CASSLGSGGSGTQYF
-	-	TRBV24-1	TRBJ2-7	TGTGCCACCAGTGGAGAGATTTCCTACGAGCAGTACTTC	CATSGEISYEQYF
-	-	TRBV7-2	TRBJ1-2	TGTGCCAGCAGCTTATCGGGGGGGAGGGCCTTCGGCTACACCTTC	CASSLSGGRAFGYTF
-	-	TRBV7-2	TRBJ1-2	TGTGCCAGCAGCTTAGGTTACGACAGGAGTAACTATGGCTACACCTTC	CASSLGYDRSNYGYTF
-	-	TRBV14	TRBJ1-3	TGTGCCAGCAGCCAAGACCCGCGGAACACCATATATTTT	CASSQDPRNTIYF
TRBD2	once	TRBV5-1	TRBJ2-3	TGCGCCAGCAGCCAGGGACTAGCGGACCTGCCGACGCAGTATTTT	CASSQGLADLPTQYF
TRBD1	-	TRBV5-6	TRBJ2-5	TGTGCCAGCAGCAAGGACAGGGAAGAGACCCAGTACTTC	CASSKDREETQYF
TRBD1	-	TRBV9	TRBJ2-3	TGTGCCAGCAGCGTAGAGGACAGGGGTGGAGCGGATACGCAGTATTTT	CASSVEDRGGADTQYF
-	-	TRBV25-1	TRBJ2-2	TGTGCCAGCAGTGATTCTAGCGAGCACGGGGAGCTGTTTTTT	CASSDSSEHGELFF
TRBD1	-	TRBV10-3	TRBJ2-5	TGTGCCATCAGCGGGGACAGGGGAGGGTTGGAAGAGACCCAGTACTTC	CAISGDRGGLEETQYF
TRBD2	-	TRBV7-2	TRBJ2-1	TGTGCCAGCAGCTTAAGGGCGGGGGGGAATTACAATGAGCAGTTCTTC	CASSLRAGGNYNEQFF
-	-	TRBV29-1	TRBJ2-1	TGCAGCGTTGCGGTTAGCGAGGATCTCTACAATGAGCAGTTCTTC	CSVAVSEDLYNEQFF
TRBD2	-	TRBV7-3	TRBJ2-1	TGTGCCAGCAGCTTACAGACTAGCGGGGGACATGAGCAGTTCTTC	CASSLQTSGGHEQFF
-	-	TRBV29-1	TRBJ1-2	TGCAGCGGAGACGTAGGGGTGGCTGGCTACACCTTC	CSGDVGVAGYTF
-	-	TRBV2	TRBJ2-5	TGTGCCAGCAGTGAAGGGTTCGCGGTCTTGAGGGAGACCCAGTACTTC	CASSEGFAVLRETQYF
-	-	TRBV21-1	TRBJ2-5	TGTGCCAGCAGCAAAAACGGGGCGGGGGAGACCCAGTACTTC	CASSKNGAGETQYF
TRBD1	-	TRBV19	TRBJ2-2	TGTGCCAGTAGTATAAGGGTGAGACAGGGCCACACCGGGGAGCTGTTTTTT	CASSIRVRQGHTGELFF
-	once	TRBV2	TRBJ1-2	TGTGCCAGCAGTGAAGCGGGCAGAGGGAACTATGGCTACACCTTC	CASSEAGRGNYGYTF
TRBD2	-	TRBV4-1	TRBJ2-7	TGCGCCAGCAGCAAGACTAGCGGAGACGCCTACGAGCAGTACTTC	CASSKTSGDAYEQYF
-	few	TRBV7-9	TRBJ1-5	TGTGCCAGCAGCTTAGGGGGCCAAAGAAAAAACCAGCCCCAGCATTTT	CASSLGGQRKNQPQHF
-	-	TRBV7-9	TRBJ2-4	TGTGCCAGCAGCTTAGTGGCGACGGGGAACATTCAGTACTTC	CASSLVATGNIQYF
-	-	TRBV27	TRBJ2-7	TGTGCCAGCAGTTTAGGGGGGAGTCACTCCGAGCAGTACTTC	CASSLGGSHSEQYF
-	-	TRBV6-4	TRBJ2-3	TGTGCCAGCAGTGAAAGATCGGGCGGAGGTACAGATACGCAGTATTTT	CASSERSGGGTDTQYF
TRBD2	-	TRBV7-9	TRBJ2-5	TGTGCCAGCAGCACAGGACTAGCGGGAGGGGAAGAGACCCAGTACTTC	CASSTGLAGGEETQYF
TRBD1	-	TRBV28	TRBJ2-7	TGTGCCACCACAAGGACAGGAACTTCCTACGAGCAGTACTTC	CATTRTGTSYEQYF
TRBD2	-	TRBV5-1	TRBJ2-3	TGCGCCAGCAGCTTGAATATGTGGGGAGGGTTCACAGATACGCAGTATTTT	CASSLNMWGGFTDTQYF
-	-	TRBV3-1/TRBV3-2	TRBJ1-1	TGTGCCAGCAGCCTTCCAGGAACGACTGAAGCTTTCTTT	CASSLPGTTEAFF
TRBD1	few	TRBV27	TRBJ1-5	TGTGCCAGCAGTCCCGGACAGGGGAACAATCAGCCCCAGCATTTT	CASSPGQGNNQPQHF
-	-	TRBV3-1/TRBV3-2	TRBJ1-4	TGTGCCAGCAGCCATGGGCAGACCTATTATAATGAAAAACTGTTTTTT	CASSHGQTYYNEKLFF
TRBD2	few	TRBV7-2	TRBJ2-1	TGTGCCAGCAGCTTGGGACTACCATTCAATGAGCAGTTCTTC	CASSLGLPFNEQFF
TRBD1	-	TRBV19	TRBJ1-5	TGTGCCACCCGACAGGGTTTTCAGCCCCAGCATTTT	CATRQGFQPQHF
TRBD1	-	TRBV6-5	TRBJ2-7	TGTGCCAGCAGGGACAGGGTCTACGAGCAGTACTTC	CASRDRVYEQYF
-	-	TRBV9	TRBJ1-2	TGTGCCAGCAGCGTAGAGGGAGGAGAGGGCTTGGATGGCTACACCTTC	CASSVEGGEGLDGYTF
TRBD2	-	TRBV7-8	TRBJ2-1	TGTGCCAGCAGCTTAGCGCGTCGGCTAGCGGGGGTGACCTACAATGAGCAGTTCTTC	CASSLARRLAGVTYNEQFF
-	few	TRBV7-9	TRBJ2-2	TGTGCCAGCAGCTTAGCGATGGAGGCCGGGGAGCTGTTTTTT	CASSLAMEAGELFF
-	-	TRBV7-9	TRBJ1-1	TGTGCCAGCACCCACCTTGGAGGGAACACTGAAGCTTTCTTT	CASTHLGGNTEAFF
-	-	TRBV13	TRBJ2-3	TGTGCCAGCAGACGAGGGGGGGACAGCACAGATACGCAGTATTTT	CASRRGGDSTDTQYF
TRBD2	once	TRBV5-1	TRBJ2-7	TGCGCCAGCAGACCCACAGCGGGAGGCTACGAGCAGTACTTC	CASRPTAGGYEQYF
-	-	TRBV7-2	TRBJ1-1	TGTGCCAGCAGCCGTCGTTTTTCCCAGGCTGGCACTGAAGCTTTCTTT	CASSRRFSQAGTEAFF
TRBD1	-	TRBV5-6	TRBJ1-5	TGTGCCAGCAGCTGGGGACAGGGGGATCAGCCCCAGCATTTT	CASSWGQGDQPQHF
-	-	TRBV24-1	TRBJ2-3	TGTGCCACCAGTGGGTCTAGGGGTTCCACAGATACGCAGTATTTT	CATSGSRGSTDTQYF
TRBD2	-	TRBV5-4	TRBJ2-1	TGTGCCAGCAGCTTGGCCGGGACTAGCGGGTACAATGAGCAGTTCTTC	CASSLAGTSGYNEQFF
TRBD2	once	TRBV11-1	TRBJ2-1	TGTGCCAGCAGCTCCCTACGCGGGGGAAAGCAGTTCTTC	CASSSLRGGKQFF
TRBD1	-	TRBV2	TRBJ1-6	TGTGCCAGCAAACCTCAGTTGGGGACAGCAAATTCACCCCTCCACTTT	CASKPQLGTANSPLHF
-	-	TRBV28	TRBJ1-2	TGTGCCAGCAGTATACCCGGGGGAAACTATGGCTACACCTTC	CASSIPGGNYGYTF
-	-	TRBV24-1	TRBJ2-2	TGTGCCACCAGTGCCTTGGCCGGGACACAGAACACCGGGGAGCTGTTTTTT	CATSALAGTQNTGELFF
TRBD2	-	TRBV19	TRBJ2-1	TGTGCCAGTAGTCCACGCCGGACTAGCTCCTACAATGAGCAGTTCTTC	CASSPRRTSSYNEQFF
TRBD2	-	TRBV10-1	TRBJ2-2	TGCGCCAGCAGTGAGGCTAAAGCGGGAGGGTTTACCGGGGAGCTGTTTTTT	CASSEAKAGGFTGELFF
TRBD2	-	TRBV5-6	TRBJ2-7	TGTGCCAGCAGCATTAGCGGGGGTCACGAGCAGTACTTC	CASSISGGHEQYF
TRBD1	once	TRBV19	TRBJ1-1	TGTGCCAGTAGTACGACGGACAGGGGAACTCCCCGGTATGCTGAAGCTTTCTTT	CASSTTDRGTPRYAEAFF